Below are 17 T cell receptor beta chains sequenced from a single sample in a study of cytomegalovirus exposure and HLA in healthy donors. PCR employed 60 Vbeta and 13 Jbeta primers. Method: immunoSEQ multiplex PCR; TCRdb's copy keeps in-frame clones and lacks some. The top ten hold roughly 1.4% of the sample, which has some 180,000 clones, around 80% seen once. Material: PBMCs. The receptors originated from a girl under 18 in good health and CMV-seropositive.

This chain joins TRBV7-2 and TRBJ1-2; 7 bases align to TRBD1. The junction had 2 bases not matched to a gene; V was cut back by 5 bases and J by 2 bases. The germline V gene has CDR1 SGHTA and CDR2 FQGNSA. The CDR3 sequence is 13 residues long. The CDR3 is CASSPGQNYGYTF. The CDR3 nucleotides are TGTGCCAGCAGCCCGGGACAGAACTATGGCTACACCTTC.

The genes are TRBV10-3 and TRBJ2-7; TRBD1 matches 7 bases. Per the germline V gene, CDR1 is ENHRY and CDR2 is SYGVKD. V lost 4 bases to trimming and J lost 3 bases; unmatched junction nucleotides: 18. The CDR3 spans 18 residues. The CDR3 DNA sequence: TGTGCCATCAGTGTCGGACAGGTCCACGAGGAATTAAGCTACGAGCAGTACTTC. This sequence encodes CAISVGQVHEELSYEQYF.

The V gene is TRBV6-5, the J gene TRBJ2-2; the D gene is possibly TRBD1 (5 bases). V was shortened by 0 bases and J by 4 bases, with 12 bases between the two germline ends. CDR1 is MNHEY, CDR2 SVGAGI, per germline. This CDR3 region has 16 residues. The chain's CDR3 is CASSYSRTGPTGELFF. In DNA form, the CDR3 reads TGTGCCAGCAGTTACTCGAGAACAGGACCCACCGGGGAGCTGTTTTTT.

This clone was seen once. The gene calls are TRBV18 and TRBJ1-1; 8 nucleotides match TRBD1. The germline gives CDR1 KGHSH, CDR2 LQKENI. The CDR3 extends over 17 amino acids. J was trimmed by 0 bases and V by 3 bases; bases with no gene match: 9. The CDR3: CASSPPQGADMNTEAFF. CDR3 nucleotide sequence: TGTGCCAGCTCACCCCCTCAGGGGGCCGACATGAACACTGAAGCTTTCTTT. Using reference TRBV18 and TRBJ1-1 for the parts outside the CDR3, the full variable domain is NAGVMQNPRHLVRRRGQEARLRCSPMKGHSHVYWYRQLPEEGLKFMVYLQKENIIDESGMPKERFSAEFPKEGPSILRIQQVVRGDSAAYFCASSPPQGADMNTEAFFGQGTRLTVV.

V gene TRBV19 combines with J gene TRBJ2-3, with a tentative D call TRBD1 (5 bases). There are 14 residues in the CDR3. In germline, CDR1 is LNHDA, CDR2 SQIVND (reference sequence). Trimming left V 3 bases short and J 8 bases short, with 15 bases between. The CDR3 sequence is CASSITKGAGTQYF. Here the CDR3 DNA reads TGTGCCAGTAGTATTACTAAAGGGGCAGGTACGCAGTATTTT. Drawing the rest from reference TRBV19 and TRBJ2-3, the complete variable domain is DGGITQSPKYLFRKEGQNVTLSCEQNLNHDAMYWYRQDPGQGLRLIYYSQIVNDFQKGDIAEGYSVSREKKESFPLTVTSAQKNPTAFYLCASSITKGAGTQYFGPGTRLTVL.

The genes are TRBV5-1 and TRBJ2-7; tentatively, D is TRBD2 (5 bases). Germline lookup yields CDR1 SGHRS and CDR2 YFSETQ. CDR3 length: 15 residues. The V end lost 0 bases, the J end lost 0 bases, and 10 bases lay between the germline ends. Here the CDR3 DNA reads TGCGCCAGCAGCTTGGACCCAACTAGCTCCTACGAGCAGTACTTC. Protein: CASSLDPTSSYEQYF.

This rearrangement joins TRBV5-1 to TRBJ1-1, with 8 bases fitting TRBD1. CDR1 and CDR2 (germline): SGHRS, YFSETQ. The CDR3 sequence is 14 residues long. V gave up 0 bases and J gave up 7 bases; unmatched junction bases: 5. In nucleotides, the CDR3 is TGCGCCAGCAGCTTGGGACAGGGGAAGCTTGAAGCTTTCTTT. It specifies CASSLGQGKLEAFF.

CDR3 sequence (DNA): TGTGCCACCAGCAGAACGCAGTTCCATGAGCAGTTCTTC. It translates to CATSRTQFHEQFF. The chain joins TRBV15 to TRBJ2-1, with D hard to call. Trimming cost V 2 bases and J 8 bases, with 10 bases left between them. The germline CDR1 and CDR2 sequences are LNHNV and YYDKDF (reference sequence). The CDR3 is 13 residues long. Full variable domain (outside the CDR3, taken from reference TRBV15 and TRBJ2-1): DAMVIQNPRYQVTQFGKPVTLSCSQTLNHNVMYWYQQKSSQAPKLLFHYYDKDFNNEADTPDNFQSRRPNTSFCFLDIRSPGLGDTAMYLCATSRTQFHEQFFGPGTRLTVL.

The chain joins TRBV27 to TRBJ2-7; a weak D match, TRBD2 (5 bases). This CDR3 has 15 amino acids. Trimming took off 5 bases at V and 3 bases at J, with 17 bases between the two ends. Germline CDR1 is MNHEY and CDR2 is SMNVEV (reference sequence). The CDR3 here is CASSPRRSGGYEQYF. In DNA, the CDR3 is TGTGCCAGCAGTCCTAGACGGAGCGGAGGCTACGAGCAGTACTTC.

J is TRBJ1-5 and V is TRBV28, with D unresolved. Germline V gene sequence: CDR1 MDHEN, CDR2 SYDVKM. The CDR3 loop spans 12 amino acids. The chain's CDR3 is CAHGEGRQPQHF. The CDR3 DNA follows: TGTGCTCACGGAGAGGGCCGGCAGCCCCAGCATTTT.

CDR3 region: CASRFLRQGGETQYF. CDR3 sequence (DNA): TGTGCCAGCAGATTTTTACGACAGGGTGGGGAGACCCAGTACTTC. This rearrangement joins TRBV6-1 to TRBJ2-5, with 7 positions matching TRBD1. CDR3 length equals 15 residues. The V gene's germline CDR1 is MNHNS and CDR2 SASEGT. V lost 6 bases to trimming and J lost 5 bases; unmatched junction nucleotides: 12.

V gene TRBV19 combines with J gene TRBJ2-5; the match to TRBD2 covers 9 bases. V was clipped by 3 bases and J by 5 bases; unmatched bases: 7. Germline V gene data show CDR1 as LNHDA and CDR2 as SQIVND (reference sequence). The CDR3 spans 15 residues. DNA of the CDR3: TGTGCCAGTAGTATTTTAACGGCGGGAGGGGAGACCCAGTACTTC. Amino acids: CASSILTAGGETQYF. Combining the CDR3 with reference TRBV19 and TRBJ2-5 gives the whole variable domain DGGITQSPKYLFRKEGQNVTLSCEQNLNHDAMYWYRQDPGQGLRLIYYSQIVNDFQKGDIAEGYSVSREKKESFPLTVTSAQKNPTAFYLCASSILTAGGETQYFGPGTRLLVL.

The chain couples TRBV27 to TRBJ2-1; D not certain. This CDR3 region has 15 residues. The germline gives CDR1 MNHEY, CDR2 SMNVEV (reference sequence). V was trimmed by 2 bases and J by 2 bases, leaving 10 bases between them. CDR3 coding DNA: TGTGCCAGCAGTTTAGGTCTTACAGCCTACAATGAGCAGTTCTTC. Translated: CASSLGLTAYNEQFF.

This clone was seen a single time. V gene TRBV10-3 combines with J gene TRBJ1-1; D unclear. Per the germline V gene, CDR1 is ENHRY and CDR2 is SYGVKD. The CDR3 totals 13 residues. V gave up 3 bases and J gave up 1 base, with 6 bases separating them. The CDR3 reads CAISDSWNTEAFF. CDR3 coding DNA: TGTGCCATCAGTGATTCGTGGAACACTGAAGCTTTCTTT.

J is TRBJ1-1 and V is TRBV5-5; D unclear. Looked up from germline, CDR1 is SGHKS and CDR2 is YYEKEE (reference sequence). Trimming stripped 1 base from V and 2 bases from J, with 9 bases between. The CDR3 runs 14 residues. CDR3 sequence (DNA): TGTGCCAGCAGCTTGTTACCAGGAAACACTGAAGCTTTCTTT. Translation gives CASSLLPGNTEAFF.

Of note for this clone: Other DNA sequences within the sample encode an identical CDR3. The chain combines TRBV7-9 with TRBJ1-1; D perhaps matches TRBD1 (6 bases). Germline CDR1 and CDR2: SEHNR and FQNEAQ (reference sequence). Trimming took off 1 base at V and 4 bases at J, with 7 bases between the two ends. The CDR3 is made up of 13 amino acids. This CDR3 is CASSLEGGTEAFF. CDR3 in DNA: TGTGCCAGCAGCTTAGAAGGGGGCACTGAAGCTTTCTTT. The full variable domain, with the rest looked up from reference TRBV7-9 and TRBJ1-1, is DTGVSQNPRHKITKRGQNVTFRCDPISEHNRLYWYRQTLGQGPEFLTYFQNEAQLEKSRLLSDRFSAERPKGSFSTLEIQRTEQGDSAMYLCASSLEGGTEAFFGQGTRLTVV.

In DNA, the CDR3 is TGTGCCAGCAGTGATTGGGTCCAGGGAGGCTTAGAGACCCAGTACTTC. Residues: CASSDWVQGGLETQYF. The gene calls are TRBV25-1 and TRBJ2-7, with D possibly TRBD2 on 6 matching bases. The end of the DNA fits TRBJ2-5 better, so the J call may be wrong. The CDR3 loop spans 16 amino acids. Germline loops: CDR1 MGHDK, CDR2 SYGVNS.